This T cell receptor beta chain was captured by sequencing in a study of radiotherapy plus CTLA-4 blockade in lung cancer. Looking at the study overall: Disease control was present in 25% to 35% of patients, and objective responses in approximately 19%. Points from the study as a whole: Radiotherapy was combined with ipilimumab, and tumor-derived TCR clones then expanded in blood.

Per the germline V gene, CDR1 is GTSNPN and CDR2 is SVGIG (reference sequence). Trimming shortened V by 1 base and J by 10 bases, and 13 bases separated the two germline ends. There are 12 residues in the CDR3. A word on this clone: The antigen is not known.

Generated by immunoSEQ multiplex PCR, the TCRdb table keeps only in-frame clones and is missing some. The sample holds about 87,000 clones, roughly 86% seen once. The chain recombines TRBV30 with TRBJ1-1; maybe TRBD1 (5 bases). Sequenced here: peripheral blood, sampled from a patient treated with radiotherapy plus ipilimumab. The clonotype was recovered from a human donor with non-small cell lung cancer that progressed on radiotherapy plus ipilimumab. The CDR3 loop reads CAWSGGSGGAFF. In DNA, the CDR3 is TGTGCCTGGAGTGGCGGGAGTGGGGGAGCTTTCTTT.